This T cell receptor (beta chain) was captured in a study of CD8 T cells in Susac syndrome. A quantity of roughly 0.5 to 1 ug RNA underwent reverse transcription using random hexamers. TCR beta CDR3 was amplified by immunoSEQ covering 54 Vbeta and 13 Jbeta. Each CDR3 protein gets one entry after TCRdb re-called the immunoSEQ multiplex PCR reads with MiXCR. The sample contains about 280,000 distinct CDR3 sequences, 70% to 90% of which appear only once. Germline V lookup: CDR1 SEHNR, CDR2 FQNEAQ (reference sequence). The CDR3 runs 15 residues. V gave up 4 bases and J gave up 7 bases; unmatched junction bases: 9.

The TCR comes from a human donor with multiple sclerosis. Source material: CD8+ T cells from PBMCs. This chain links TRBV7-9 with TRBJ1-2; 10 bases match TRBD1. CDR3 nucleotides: TGTGCCAGCAGCTCTCCGGGACAGGGGAAGTCTGGCTACACCTTC. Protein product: CASSSPGQGKSGYTF.